A selection of T cell receptor beta chains follows, all from one sample in a study of blood T cell repertoires in COVID-19. Sequenced by immunoSEQ multiplex PCR; TCRdb stores in-frame clones only, minus some. The data hold 300,000 to 400,000 clones, with 88% observed a single time. The sequencing sample was made of PBMCs or T cells enriched from blood (not recorded which). The receptors shown here come from a woman aged 18-29 years who had recovered from COVID-19. The CDR3 runs from the conserved cysteine through the conserved F or W. The order of the fields is clone size, D gene, CDR3 length, V gene, J gene, CDR3 protein, CDR3 DNA. D genes are given only for firm matches. The size field is filled for only some rows; it gives once, few, many or a size class.

abundance: .; d_gene: .; len: 16; v_gene: TRBV28; j_gene: TRBJ2-1; CDR3aa: CASSFPTETYYNEQFF; CDR3nt: TGTGCCAGCAGTTTCCCGACAGAGACCTATTACAATGAGCAGTTCTTC
abundance: .; d_gene: .; len: 14; v_gene: TRBV10-3; j_gene: TRBJ1-1; CDR3aa: CAILGAGAGTEAFF; CDR3nt: TGTGCCATCCTGGGGGCGGGAGCAGGCACTGAAGCTTTCTTT
abundance: .; d_gene: .; len: 14; v_gene: TRBV4-3; j_gene: TRBJ1-1; CDR3aa: CASSQGRLHTEAFF; CDR3nt: TGCGCCAGCAGCCAGGGCAGGTTACACACTGAAGCTTTCTTT
abundance: .; d_gene: .; len: 11; v_gene: TRBV19; j_gene: TRBJ1-1; CDR3aa: CASIKGREAFF; CDR3nt: TGTGCCAGTATCAAGGGGAGGGAGGCTTTCTTT
abundance: .; d_gene: .; len: 12; v_gene: TRBV2; j_gene: TRBJ1-1; CDR3aa: CASRGENTEAFF; CDR3nt: TGTGCCAGCAGAGGGGAGAACACTGAAGCTTTCTTT
abundance: .; d_gene: .; len: 14; v_gene: TRBV20-1; j_gene: TRBJ1-5; CDR3aa: CSASWAYSNQPQHF; CDR3nt: TGCAGTGCTAGTTGGGCCTATAGCAATCAGCCCCAGCATTTT
abundance: once; d_gene: .; len: 14; v_gene: TRBV19; j_gene: TRBJ2-1; CDR3aa: CASSFRQGGNEQFF; CDR3nt: TGTGCCAGTAGTTTCCGACAGGGAGGTAATGAGCAGTTCTTC
abundance: .; d_gene: TRBD2; len: 17; v_gene: TRBV5-1; j_gene: TRBJ2-5; CDR3aa: CASSLAGTSGGQETQYF; CDR3nt: TGCGCCAGCAGCTTGGCCGGGACTAGCGGGGGGCAAGAGACCCAGTACTTC
abundance: .; d_gene: .; len: 14; v_gene: TRBV19; j_gene: TRBJ2-1; CDR3aa: CASDGTPGSNEQFF; CDR3nt: TGTGCCAGCGATGGTACTCCGGGTAGTAATGAGCAGTTCTTC
abundance: .; d_gene: TRBD2; len: 16; v_gene: TRBV27; j_gene: TRBJ2-1; CDR3aa: CASSTTLAGGLNEQFF; CDR3nt: TGTGCCAGCAGTACCACATTAGCGGGGGGGCTTAATGAGCAGTTCTTC
abundance: once; d_gene: .; len: 15; v_gene: TRBV5-1; j_gene: TRBJ1-6; CDR3aa: CASSLATGGNSPLHF; CDR3nt: TGCGCCAGCAGCTTGGCAACAGGCGGAAATTCACCCCTCCACTTT
abundance: .; d_gene: .; len: 15; v_gene: TRBV5-1; j_gene: TRBJ1-2; CDR3aa: CASSLGTASNYGYTF; CDR3nt: TGCGCCAGCAGCTTGGGGACAGCCAGTAACTATGGCTACACCTTC
abundance: .; d_gene: .; len: 13; v_gene: TRBV28; j_gene: TRBJ1-1; CDR3aa: CASSPVGRPEAFF; CDR3nt: TGTGCCAGCAGTCCCGTAGGGAGGCCTGAAGCTTTCTTT
abundance: .; d_gene: .; len: 13; v_gene: TRBV15; j_gene: TRBJ1-2; CDR3aa: CATSSNPGWGYTF; CDR3nt: TGTGCCACCAGCTCCAACCCAGGGTGGGGCTACACCTTC
abundance: .; d_gene: TRBD1; len: 13; v_gene: TRBV5-4; j_gene: TRBJ1-1; CDR3aa: CASSRDRLTEAFF; CDR3nt: TGTGCCAGCAGCCGGGACAGGCTGACTGAAGCTTTCTTT
abundance: .; d_gene: TRBD2; len: 16; v_gene: TRBV4-1; j_gene: TRBJ2-3; CDR3aa: CASSQEGLAGRDTQYF; CDR3nt: TGCGCCAGCAGCCAAGAGGGACTAGCGGGGCGAGATACGCAGTATTTT
abundance: once; d_gene: TRBD1; len: 16; v_gene: TRBV7-8; j_gene: TRBJ2-2; CDR3aa: CASSLDRGRVTGELFF; CDR3nt: TGTGCCAGCAGCTTGGACAGGGGGCGGGTGACCGGGGAGCTGTTTTTT
abundance: .; d_gene: .; len: 13; v_gene: TRBV13; j_gene: TRBJ2-5; CDR3aa: CASSLANAETQYF; CDR3nt: TGTGCCAGCAGCTTAGCTAACGCGGAGACCCAGTACTTC
abundance: once; d_gene: .; len: 13; v_gene: TRBV30; j_gene: TRBJ1-5; CDR3aa: CAWSVRGNQPQHF; CDR3nt: TGTGCCTGGAGTGTACGGGGTAATCAGCCCCAGCATTTT
abundance: .; d_gene: .; len: 15; v_gene: TRBV6-5; j_gene: TRBJ1-5; CDR3aa: CASRPDRTSNQPQHF; CDR3nt: TGTGCCAGCAGACCGGACAGAACTAGCAATCAGCCCCAGCATTTT
abundance: .; d_gene: .; len: 14; v_gene: TRBV19; j_gene: TRBJ2-7; CDR3aa: CASRGIQGTREQYF; CDR3nt: TGTGCCAGTAGGGGAATCCAGGGAACTCGAGAGCAGTACTTC
abundance: .; d_gene: .; len: 15; v_gene: TRBV21-1; j_gene: TRBJ1-2; CDR3aa: CASSKGGTGDYGYTF; CDR3nt: TGTGCCAGCAGCAAAGGAGGGACAGGGGACTATGGCTACACCTTC
abundance: .; d_gene: .; len: 15; v_gene: TRBV4-2; j_gene: TRBJ1-1; CDR3aa: CASSHNGGVDTEAFF; CDR3nt: TGTGCCAGCAGCCATAACGGAGGGGTGGACACTGAAGCTTTCTTT
abundance: .; d_gene: .; len: 15; v_gene: TRBV6-2/TRBV6-3; j_gene: TRBJ1-5; CDR3aa: CASSYPTGSNQPQHF; CDR3nt: TGTGCCAGCAGTTACCCGACAGGTAGCAATCAGCCCCAGCATTTT
abundance: .; d_gene: .; len: 14; v_gene: TRBV27; j_gene: TRBJ2-2; CDR3aa: CASSLGQRTGELFF; CDR3nt: TGTGCCAGCAGTTTAGGACAGAGAACCGGGGAGCTGTTTTTT
abundance: .; d_gene: .; len: 15; v_gene: TRBV2; j_gene: TRBJ2-2; CDR3aa: CASRNRDSGGGELFF; CDR3nt: TGTGCCAGCAGGAACCGGGACTCCGGCGGGGGGGAGCTGTTTTTT
abundance: once; d_gene: TRBD1; len: 14; v_gene: TRBV9; j_gene: TRBJ2-2; CDR3aa: CASSGTGAGGELFF; CDR3nt: TGTGCCAGCAGCGGGACAGGGGCTGGCGGGGAGCTGTTTTTT
abundance: .; d_gene: TRBD1; len: 12; v_gene: TRBV25-1; j_gene: TRBJ1-2; CDR3aa: CASSGQGYGYTF; CDR3nt: TGTGCCAGCTCGGGACAGGGGTATGGCTACACCTTC
abundance: .; d_gene: .; len: 15; v_gene: TRBV5-1; j_gene: TRBJ1-1; CDR3aa: CASSLENVESGEAFF; CDR3nt: TGCGCCAGCAGCTTGGAGAACGTGGAGTCAGGGGAAGCTTTCTTT
abundance: .; d_gene: TRBD2; len: 16; v_gene: TRBV12-5; j_gene: TRBJ2-1; CDR3aa: CASGSLAGKTYNEQFF; CDR3nt: TGTGCTAGTGGTTCTCTAGCGGGGAAGACCTACAATGAGCAGTTCTTC
abundance: .; d_gene: .; len: 14; v_gene: TRBV11-3; j_gene: TRBJ1-1; CDR3aa: CASSLRGGNTEAFF; CDR3nt: TGTGCCAGCAGCTTGAGGGGGGGGAACACTGAAGCTTTCTTT
abundance: .; d_gene: TRBD1; len: 13; v_gene: TRBV10-3; j_gene: TRBJ1-1; CDR3aa: CAISDRGNSEAFF; CDR3nt: TGTGCCATCAGTGACAGGGGGAACTCTGAAGCTTTCTTT
abundance: few; d_gene: .; len: 13; v_gene: TRBV5-4; j_gene: TRBJ1-2; CDR3aa: CASSLTGEGGYTF; CDR3nt: TGTGCCAGCAGCCTGACCGGGGAGGGAGGCTACACCTTC
abundance: .; d_gene: .; len: 16; v_gene: TRBV18; j_gene: TRBJ2-6; CDR3aa: CASSPSRLSGANVLTF; CDR3nt: TGTGCCAGCTCACCGTCCCGTCTCTCTGGGGCCAACGTCCTGACTTTC
abundance: .; d_gene: .; len: 13; v_gene: TRBV4-2; j_gene: TRBJ2-1; CDR3aa: CASSQVRAGEQFF; CDR3nt: TGTGCCAGCAGCCAAGTTAGGGCGGGGGAGCAGTTCTTC
abundance: .; d_gene: .; len: 13; v_gene: TRBV6-4; j_gene: TRBJ2-7; CDR3aa: CASSEGPTYEQYF; CDR3nt: TGTGCCAGCAGTGAGGGCCCCACCTACGAGCAGTACTTC
abundance: .; d_gene: .; len: 14; v_gene: TRBV30; j_gene: TRBJ1-4; CDR3aa: CAWSPGGTNEKLFF; CDR3nt: TGTGCCTGGAGTCCGGGGGGAACTAATGAAAAACTGTTTTTT
abundance: once; d_gene: .; len: 14; v_gene: TRBV4-3; j_gene: TRBJ1-2; CDR3aa: CASSQDMRDNGYTF; CDR3nt: TGCGCCAGCAGCCAAGATATGCGGGATAATGGCTACACCTTC
abundance: .; d_gene: TRBD2; len: 16; v_gene: TRBV30; j_gene: TRBJ2-1; CDR3aa: CAWSVPGGGGAYEQFF; CDR3nt: TGTGCCTGGAGTGTCCCAGGCGGCGGGGGGGCCTATGAGCAGTTCTTC
abundance: .; d_gene: .; len: 15; v_gene: TRBV2; j_gene: TRBJ2-7; CDR3aa: CASSEVGQSSYEQYF; CDR3nt: TGTGCCAGCAGTGAAGTAGGACAGTCCTCCTACGAGCAGTACTTC
abundance: .; d_gene: TRBD1; len: 14; v_gene: TRBV2; j_gene: TRBJ1-2; CDR3aa: CASGLTGVNYGYTF; CDR3nt: TGTGCCAGCGGCCTGACAGGGGTGAACTATGGCTACACCTTC
abundance: .; d_gene: .; len: 13; v_gene: TRBV19; j_gene: TRBJ2-7; CDR3aa: CASSRQAWDEQYF; CDR3nt: TGTGCCAGTAGTCGGCAGGCCTGGGACGAGCAGTACTTC
abundance: .; d_gene: .; len: 16; v_gene: TRBV5-1; j_gene: TRBJ2-3; CDR3aa: CASSLDPQRPGDTQYF; CDR3nt: TGCGCCAGCAGCTTGGACCCGCAGCGGCCCGGAGATACGCAGTATTTT